This TCR beta chain appears in the sequencing data of a study of CD8 T cells in Susac syndrome. TCR beta sequencing covered blood CD8+ and CD4+ T cells. TEMRA cells underwent FACS enrichment and CD8+ and CD4+ T cells underwent negative isolation. RNA was extracted with the RNeasy kit, and a quantity of roughly 0.45 to 1 ug was reverse transcribed using random hexamers. In TCRdb, the immunoSEQ multiplex PCR reads were re-called with MiXCR into one record per CDR3 protein. Here the sample spans approximately 100,000 distinct CDR3 sequences, about nine tenths being singletons. The V and J ends lost 4 bases and 5 bases respectively, with 14 bases between them. The CDR3 runs 13 residues. In germline, CDR1 is SQVTM, CDR2 ANQGSEA.

This TCR was recovered from a human donor in good health. V gene TRBV29-1 combines with J gene TRBJ2-5; possibly TRBD2 for D (6 bases). The sample comprised CD4+ T cells from PBMCs. The CDR3 region is CSVGRAGRETQYF. CDR3 coding DNA: TGCAGCGTTGGGAGGGCAGGGAGGGAGACCCAGTACTTC.